A selection of T cell receptor beta chains follows, all from one sample in a study of cytomegalovirus exposure and HLA in healthy donors. The repertoire was sequenced with immunoSEQ multiplex PCR; TCRdb's copy has only in-frame clones and lacks some. There are about 92,000 clones in the sample; roughly 86% occur only once, and around 6% lies in the top ten. The specimen was PBMCs. Receptors originate from a young woman in good health and CMV-seropositive. The CDR3 runs from the conserved cysteine through the conserved F or W. A D gene is named only where the DNA matches it firmly. Clone size, where shown, is once, few, many, or a class for clones that have expanded.

d_gene: NA; v_gene: TRBV6-1; abundance: NA; len: 15; j_gene: TRBJ1-5; CDR3nt: TGTGCCATGTTTAGGGTACCCCCACAGGCTCAGCCCCAGCATTTT; CDR3aa: CAMFRVPPQAQPQHF
d_gene: NA; v_gene: TRBV27; abundance: NA; len: 15; j_gene: TRBJ2-7; CDR3nt: TGTGCCAGCAGTTTAAACGCGATCAACAGGGTCGAGCAGTACTTC; CDR3aa: CASSLNAINRVEQYF
d_gene: NA; v_gene: TRBV25-1; abundance: NA; len: 14; j_gene: TRBJ1-4; CDR3nt: TGTGCCAGCAGTGAGCAACGGTCTAATGAAAAACTGTTTTTT; CDR3aa: CASSEQRSNEKLFF
d_gene: NA; v_gene: TRBV25-1; abundance: NA; len: 15; j_gene: TRBJ2-3; CDR3nt: TGTGCCAGCAGTGGATCAGGGTTTTTGTCAGATACGCAGTATTTT; CDR3aa: CASSGSGFLSDTQYF
d_gene: NA; v_gene: TRBV29-1; abundance: once; len: 12; j_gene: TRBJ2-1; CDR3nt: TGCAGCGTTGTTAACAACTACAATGAGCAGTTCTTC; CDR3aa: CSVVNNYNEQFF
d_gene: NA; v_gene: TRBV27; abundance: NA; len: 15; j_gene: TRBJ2-2; CDR3nt: TGTGCCAGCAGCCCAACAGGGGGGGACACCGGGGAGCTGTTTTTT; CDR3aa: CASSPTGGDTGELFF
d_gene: NA; v_gene: TRBV25-1; abundance: NA; len: 14; j_gene: TRBJ2-2; CDR3nt: TGTGCCAGCAGTGTCTACCAGAACACCGGGGAGCTGTTTTTT; CDR3aa: CASSVYQNTGELFF
d_gene: TRBD2; v_gene: TRBV27; abundance: few; len: 16; j_gene: TRBJ2-2; CDR3nt: TGTGCCAGCGGAACTTCAGCGGGAGGGGACACCGGGGAGCTGTTTTTT; CDR3aa: CASGTSAGGDTGELFF
d_gene: NA; v_gene: TRBV5-6; abundance: NA; len: 16; j_gene: TRBJ2-3; CDR3nt: TGTGCCAGCAGCTTGGTCGCGGCTTCTAGCACAGATACGCAGTATTTT; CDR3aa: CASSLVAASSTDTQYF
d_gene: NA; v_gene: TRBV7-6; abundance: NA; len: 15; j_gene: TRBJ1-1; CDR3nt: TGTGCCAGCAGCCCCGATTCCGGAGGGTACACTGAAGCTTTCTTT; CDR3aa: CASSPDSGGYTEAFF
d_gene: NA; v_gene: TRBV29-1; abundance: NA; len: 14; j_gene: TRBJ1-3; CDR3nt: TGCAGCGTTGAGTCGGGGATCTCTGGAAACACCATATATTTT; CDR3aa: CSVESGISGNTIYF
d_gene: NA; v_gene: TRBV6-1; abundance: NA; len: 15; j_gene: TRBJ2-3; CDR3nt: TGTGCCGCCTCCAACACCGGGATGCCATGGGATACGCAGTATTTT; CDR3aa: CAASNTGMPWDTQYF
d_gene: NA; v_gene: TRBV15; abundance: NA; len: 11; j_gene: TRBJ2-7; CDR3nt: TGTGCCACCAGCACAAGGGGCGAGCAGTACTTC; CDR3aa: CATSTRGEQYF
d_gene: TRBD2; v_gene: TRBV2; abundance: NA; len: 16; j_gene: TRBJ2-4; CDR3nt: TGTGCCAGCAGTGGATCGACTAGCCACTCAAGAAACATTCAGTACTTC; CDR3aa: CASSGSTSHSRNIQYF
d_gene: NA; v_gene: TRBV6-1; abundance: NA; len: 13; j_gene: TRBJ1-2; CDR3nt: TGTGCCAGCACTTCGTCAGGGAACTATGGCTACACCTTC; CDR3aa: CASTSSGNYGYTF
d_gene: NA; v_gene: TRBV6-5; abundance: once; len: 13; j_gene: TRBJ1-1; CDR3nt: TGTGCCAGCAGTTACTCTTGGGGCTCTGAAGCTTTCTTT; CDR3aa: CASSYSWGSEAFF
d_gene: NA; v_gene: TRBV19; abundance: NA; len: 15; j_gene: TRBJ1-5; CDR3nt: TGTGCCAGTACCCGGAGAAGCCCCGTCCATCAGCCCCAGCATTTT; CDR3aa: CASTRRSPVHQPQHF
d_gene: TRBD2; v_gene: TRBV4-2; abundance: few; len: 16; j_gene: TRBJ2-1; CDR3nt: TGTGCCAGCAGGTCCGACGGGACTAGCGGGAGTGAAGAGCAGTTCTTC; CDR3aa: CASRSDGTSGSEEQFF
d_gene: NA; v_gene: TRBV5-1; abundance: NA; len: 14; j_gene: TRBJ2-1; CDR3nt: TGCGCCAGCAGTTTTCCAGCGGCTTACAATGAGCAGTTCTTC; CDR3aa: CASSFPAAYNEQFF
d_gene: TRBD1; v_gene: TRBV27; abundance: NA; len: 16; j_gene: TRBJ2-7; CDR3nt: TGTGCCAGCAGTTTATTTGGGGGGACAGGGACCTACGAGCAGTACTTC; CDR3aa: CASSLFGGTGTYEQYF
d_gene: TRBD1; v_gene: TRBV4-2; abundance: few; len: 16; j_gene: TRBJ1-4; CDR3nt: TGTGCCAGCAGCCGGGACAGGGGGTCACCTAATGAAAAACTGTTTTTT; CDR3aa: CASSRDRGSPNEKLFF
d_gene: TRBD2; v_gene: TRBV7-6; abundance: NA; len: 15; j_gene: TRBJ2-2; CDR3nt: TGTGCCAGCAGCCCGGGACTAGCGATGGCGGAGGAGCTGTTTTTT; CDR3aa: CASSPGLAMAEELFF
d_gene: NA; v_gene: TRBV6-5; abundance: NA; len: 15; j_gene: TRBJ2-3; CDR3nt: TGTGCCAGCAGTTACTCCTACAGGGGCACAGATACGCAGTATTTT; CDR3aa: CASSYSYRGTDTQYF
d_gene: NA; v_gene: TRBV11-3; abundance: NA; len: 13; j_gene: TRBJ2-7; CDR3nt: TGTGCCAGCAGCCCGGACAGCTCCTACGAGCAGTACTTC; CDR3aa: CASSPDSSYEQYF
d_gene: NA; v_gene: TRBV27; abundance: NA; len: 15; j_gene: TRBJ2-7; CDR3nt: TGTGCCAGCAGTCTAACCGCTTCGCCGTCCTACGAGCAGTACTTC; CDR3aa: CASSLTASPSYEQYF
d_gene: NA; v_gene: TRBV7-9; abundance: NA; len: 15; j_gene: TRBJ1-3; CDR3nt: TGTGCCAGCGACGGACAGCTAAGCTCTGGAAACACCATATATTTT; CDR3aa: CASDGQLSSGNTIYF
d_gene: TRBD1; v_gene: TRBV4-1; abundance: NA; len: 15; j_gene: TRBJ1-2; CDR3nt: TGCGCCAGCAGCCATTATGACAGGGCCACCTATGGCTACACCTTC; CDR3aa: CASSHYDRATYGYTF
d_gene: TRBD1; v_gene: TRBV5-4; abundance: few; len: 14; j_gene: TRBJ2-5; CDR3nt: TGTGCCAGCAGCTTACAGGGGGCCCAAGAGACCCAGTACTTC; CDR3aa: CASSLQGAQETQYF
d_gene: NA; v_gene: TRBV5-6; abundance: NA; len: 13; j_gene: TRBJ1-2; CDR3nt: TGTGCCAGCAGCTTTGGGGGGGACTATGGCTACACCTTC; CDR3aa: CASSFGGDYGYTF
d_gene: TRBD1; v_gene: TRBV2; abundance: few; len: 13; j_gene: TRBJ1-4; CDR3nt: TGTGCCAGCAGTGCGACAGGGGTAGAAAAACTGTTTTTT; CDR3aa: CASSATGVEKLFF
d_gene: TRBD2; v_gene: TRBV5-1; abundance: NA; len: 18; j_gene: TRBJ2-7; CDR3nt: TGCGCCAGCAGCTTGGAGGATCGTGGGACTAGCGGGGAAGAAGATAAGTACTTC; CDR3aa: CASSLEDRGTSGEEDKYF
d_gene: TRBD1; v_gene: TRBV6-1; abundance: NA; len: 13; j_gene: TRBJ1-1; CDR3nt: TGTGCCAGCCTTGGACAGGGAATGACTGAAGCTTTCTTT; CDR3aa: CASLGQGMTEAFF
d_gene: TRBD2; v_gene: TRBV6-6; abundance: NA; len: 12; j_gene: TRBJ2-7; CDR3nt: TGTGCCAGTACGGGAGGGCCCTACGAGCAGTACTTC; CDR3aa: CASTGGPYEQYF
d_gene: NA; v_gene: TRBV5-1; abundance: NA; len: 14; j_gene: TRBJ2-3; CDR3nt: TGCGCCAGCAGCTTGGTTTCTGGCACAGATACGCAGTATTTT; CDR3aa: CASSLVSGTDTQYF
d_gene: TRBD2; v_gene: TRBV12-5; abundance: NA; len: 16; j_gene: TRBJ2-1; CDR3nt: TGTGCTAGTGGTTTGGTACTAGCGGGAACCTACAATGAGCAGTTCTTC; CDR3aa: CASGLVLAGTYNEQFF
d_gene: TRBD1; v_gene: TRBV6-1; abundance: NA; len: 14; j_gene: TRBJ2-7; CDR3nt: TGTGCCAGCAGTTCTCGGACAGGGACCTACGAGCAGTACTTC; CDR3aa: CASSSRTGTYEQYF
d_gene: NA; v_gene: TRBV28; abundance: NA; len: 14; j_gene: TRBJ2-7; CDR3nt: TGTGCCAGCACCTCCCCAGGGGTTGGCAACGAGCAGTACTTC; CDR3aa: CASTSPGVGNEQYF
d_gene: TRBD2; v_gene: TRBV4-1; abundance: once; len: 15; j_gene: TRBJ2-1; CDR3nt: TGCGCCAGCAGCACAAGACTAGCGGGGCGAAATGAGCAGTTCTTC; CDR3aa: CASSTRLAGRNEQFF
d_gene: NA; v_gene: TRBV5-1; abundance: NA; len: 15; j_gene: TRBJ1-3; CDR3nt: TGCGCCAGCAGTCAATCCGGGACACCCGGAAACACCATATATTTT; CDR3aa: CASSQSGTPGNTIYF
d_gene: NA; v_gene: TRBV5-6; abundance: NA; len: 16; j_gene: TRBJ2-5; CDR3nt: TGTGCCAGCAGCACCGTTTCGGGGTTCTTCGGAGAGACCCAGTACTTC; CDR3aa: CASSTVSGFFGETQYF
d_gene: NA; v_gene: TRBV30; abundance: NA; len: 11; j_gene: TRBJ1-5; CDR3nt: TGTGCCTGGGGGCCACATCAGCCCCAGCATTTT; CDR3aa: CAWGPHQPQHF
d_gene: NA; v_gene: TRBV11-2; abundance: NA; len: 13; j_gene: TRBJ2-7; CDR3nt: TGTGCCAGCAGCTTCCCATTGGAGGGGGAGCAGTACTTC; CDR3aa: CASSFPLEGEQYF
d_gene: NA; v_gene: TRBV5-1; abundance: NA; len: 20; j_gene: TRBJ2-7; CDR3nt: TGCGCCAGCAGCTTCTATCTGGGGCTGAGCCCCTCGGGTCCCCGTTACGCGCAGTACTTC; CDR3aa: CASSFYLGLSPSGPRYAQYF
d_gene: NA; v_gene: TRBV4-1; abundance: NA; len: 15; j_gene: TRBJ1-2; CDR3nt: TGCGCCAGCAGCCAAGCCCCGAGGGGGTTCTATGGCTACACCTTC; CDR3aa: CASSQAPRGFYGYTF
d_gene: TRBD1; v_gene: TRBV2; abundance: NA; len: 15; j_gene: TRBJ1-1; CDR3nt: TGTGCCAGCAGTGACAGGGGGCGAGGGAACACTGAAGCTTTCTTT; CDR3aa: CASSDRGRGNTEAFF
d_gene: TRBD2; v_gene: TRBV16; abundance: NA; len: 13; j_gene: TRBJ2-1; CDR3nt: TGTGCCAGCTCTGCGGGAGTGGTCAATGAGCAGTTCTTC; CDR3aa: CASSAGVVNEQFF
d_gene: NA; v_gene: TRBV7-9; abundance: NA; len: 16; j_gene: TRBJ1-6; CDR3nt: TGTGCCAGCAGCTTAGCCGGGGGGGGATATAATTCACCCCTCCACTTT; CDR3aa: CASSLAGGGYNSPLHF
d_gene: NA; v_gene: TRBV19; abundance: NA; len: 15; j_gene: TRBJ1-6; CDR3nt: TGTGCCAGTAGTCCCCACACCCAGGGCAATTCACCCCTCCACTTT; CDR3aa: CASSPHTQGNSPLHF